This T cell receptor (beta chain) was documented in a study of brain T cells in children with intractable seizures (dated by TCRdb to the early 2020s). With regard to the full study: Resected brain tissue from some 56 pediatric epilepsy surgery cases was first screened for immune gene transcripts using a NanoString immunology panel. Among the approximately 12 selected surgery cases, eight also had pre-surgery blood sequenced, leaving four with brain tissue only. Beyond this particular receptor, the publication reports: The patients' HCMV serostatus was not known, and viral specificity was inferred solely from CDR3 sequence similarity. Because pre- and post-surgery blood were sequenced to different depths, clones absent from the pre-surgery sample may reflect undersampling.

TCR beta chain sequences were generated from genomic DNA using the immunoSEQ assay. The study's processing was this. CDR3 sequences that did not begin with the conserved framework cysteine at position 104 were removed by hand. To get clonality, the normalized Shannon's Diversity Index was subtracted from one, giving values from 0 (maximal diversity) to 1 (oligoclonal). Chi-squared comparison-of-proportions tests assessed whether the same CDR3 differed in frequency between samples, such as brain versus blood. Public clonotypes were found through immuneACCESS searches, while the VDJdb browser was used to judge similarity to known antiviral clonotypes. Imported from immuneACCESS, the table was reduced by TCRdb to in-frame sequences with V and J called. These copies leave out some clones; in studies compared against another copy, an unresolved V gene accounts for under half, and the cause of the remainder is not known. That table supplies the V and J calls and clone size; D and trimming were determined from the DNA. The sample table records around 80,000 clones; around nine tenths of these occur just once. In total, the top ten clones hold around 25% of the sample.

Reading from cysteine to phenylalanine, the CDR3 counts 16 amino acids. The read is trimmed to its CDR3 DNA, 48 bases read in frame from base 1. Trimming removed 4 bases from V and 4 bases from J; the gene matches leave 7 bases unexplained. The germline V gene provides CDR1 MNHNS and CDR2 SASEGT. This clone was detected once. No antigen is known for it. Within one base of it there is no much larger clone, and no base qualities were kept. Reading the label with the study, this specimen's time point is: resected brain tissue, or blood drawn just prior to surgery. Surgery cases with the highest brain T cell transcript signatures were selected for TCR beta chain sequencing of brain tissue and, where available, blood. Before surgery, patients had received at least one anti-epileptic drug. TCR-sequenced patients were children with drug-resistant epilepsy due to tuberous sclerosis complex, focal cortical dysplasia, Rasmussen encephalitis or hemimegalencephaly. Blood samples were drawn just before the epilepsy surgery. Bulk genomic DNA was extracted from unsorted brain tissue and whole blood with the Monarch genomic DNA purification kit.

The TCR sequence derives from a girl aged 2-10 years with Rasmussen encephalitis and intractable seizures. The input for sequencing was peripheral blood, taken at surgery. The chain was built from TRBV6-1 and TRBJ2-3, and TRBD2 matches 11 of the central bases. The CDR3 sequence is CASSVSGRAVADTQYF. The sequence in DNA is TGTGCCAGCAGTGTTAGCGGGAGGGCCGTTGCAGATACGCAGTATTTT.